Following are 9 T cell receptor beta chains from one sample sequenced in a study of blood T cell repertoires in COVID-19. The method was immunoSEQ multiplex PCR; TCRdb's version includes in-frame clones alone and lacks a portion of them. The table lists over 50,000 clones, about 89% of them singletons. Specimen: peripheral blood. Receptors were obtained from a woman aged 55-69 years with active or convalescent COVID-19.

This clone has only one observation. The rearrangement links TRBV4-1 to TRBJ1-6, with 7 bases matching TRBD1. V dropped 2 bases and J dropped 7; count of bases not matched to a gene: 8. The germline CDR1 and CDR2 sequences are MGHRA and YSYEKL. The CDR3 contains 16 residues. The CDR3 DNA reads TGCGCCAGCAGCCAATCGGGGGGGACAGCCAATTCACCCCTCCACTTT. It encodes CASSQSGGTANSPLHF.

This clone was counted once. The rearrangement uses TRBV27 and TRBJ1-2; 9 nucleotides agree with TRBD1. Per the germline V gene, CDR1 is MNHEY and CDR2 is SMNVEV (reference sequence). The CDR3 has 14 amino acids. J lost 5 bases, V lost 5 bases, and 6 bases had no gene match. The CDR3 loop is CASSTRTGEYGYTF. The CDR3, as DNA: TGTGCCAGCAGTACCCGGACAGGGGAATATGGCTACACCTTC.

This chain joins TRBV20-1 and TRBJ1-5; D is perhaps TRBD1 (5 bases). Looked up from germline, CDR1 is DFQATT and CDR2 is SNEGSKA (reference sequence). With 3 bases removed from V and 7 bases from J, the gap between germline ends came to 13 bases. The length of the CDR3 is 13 residues. CDR3 protein: CSASSGLRQPQHF. DNA of the CDR3: TGCAGTGCTAGTTCAGGGTTGAGACAGCCCCAGCATTTT.

This chain links TRBV28 with TRBJ2-2; D may be TRBD1 (6 bases). This CDR3 is 15 amino acids long. CDR1 and CDR2 from the germline V gene are MDHEN and SYDVKM. Trimming stripped 4 bases from V and 7 bases from J, with 16 bases between. The CDR3 loop is CASSSWTAQHGELFF. In DNA form, the CDR3 reads TGTGCCAGCAGTTCCTGGACAGCCCAACACGGGGAGCTGTTTTTT.

The CDR3 bases are TGCGCCAGCAGCTTGGATAGCGGGAGTCCGTACGAGCAGTACTTC. Translation gives CASSLDSGSPYEQYF. J is TRBJ2-7 and V is TRBV5-1; 9 bases align to TRBD2. The trim removed 0 bases at V and 4 bases at J, leaving 5 bases unmatched. In germline, CDR1 is SGHRS, CDR2 YFSETQ. This CDR3 is 15 amino acids long.

This clone was recorded only once. The V call is TRBV28, the J call TRBJ1-1, with a possible D match to TRBD1 (6 bases). Germline lookup yields CDR1 MDHEN and CDR2 SYDVKM. There are 15 residues in the CDR3. The ends were cut back, 3 bases at V and 2 bases at J, with 13 bases in the middle. CDR3 coding DNA: TGTGCCAGCAGTTTCCCGGGACAAATAAACACTGAAGCTTTCTTT. It yields the protein CASSFPGQINTEAFF.

The CDR3 reads CASKSGTGIYEQYF. As DNA, the CDR3 is TGTGCCAGCAAATCCGGGACAGGGATCTACGAGCAGTACTTC. The V call is TRBV28, the J call TRBJ2-7, with 9 bases lining up with TRBD1. CDR1 is MDHEN and CDR2 is SYDVKM in the germline V gene. Trimming took 7 bases from V and 3 from J; bases not matched to a gene: 7. This CDR3 has 14 amino acids.

CDR3 amino acids: CAWTASTNTGELFF. CDR3 bases: TGTGCCTGGACGGCTAGCACGAACACCGGGGAGCTGTTTTTT. This chain links TRBV30 with TRBJ2-2; D perhaps matches TRBD2 (5 bases). CDR1 is GTSNPN, CDR2 SVGIG, per germline (reference sequence). The CDR3 is 14 residues long. Trimming took off 4 bases at V and 0 bases at J, with 9 bases between the two ends.

V is TRBV5-1 and J is TRBJ2-1, with 12 bases that match TRBD2. Germline V gene sequence: CDR1 SGHRS, CDR2 YFSETQ. The CDR3 is made up of 14 amino acids. V shed 2 bases, J shed 10 bases, and the junction held 4 bases outside the gene matches. Written as DNA, the CDR3 is TGCGCCAGCAGCTTAACACTAGCGGGGGGAGAGCAGTTCTTC. Translation: CASSLTLAGGEQFF.